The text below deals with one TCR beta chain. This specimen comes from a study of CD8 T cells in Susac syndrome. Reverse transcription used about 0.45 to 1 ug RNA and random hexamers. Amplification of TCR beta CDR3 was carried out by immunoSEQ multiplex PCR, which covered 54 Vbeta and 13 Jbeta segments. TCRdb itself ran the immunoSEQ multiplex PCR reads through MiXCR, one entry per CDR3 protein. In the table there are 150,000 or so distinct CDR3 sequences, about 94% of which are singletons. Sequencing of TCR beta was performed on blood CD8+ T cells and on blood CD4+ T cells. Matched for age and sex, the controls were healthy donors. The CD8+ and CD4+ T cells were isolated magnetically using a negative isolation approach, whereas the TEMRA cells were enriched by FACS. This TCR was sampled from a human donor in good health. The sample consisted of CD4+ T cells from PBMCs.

The CDR3 region is CSARALADPNTGELFF. The CDR3 nucleotides read TGCAGTGCTAGAGCCTTAGCGGACCCGAACACCGGGGAGCTGTTTTTT. The chain has TRBV20-1 and TRBJ2-2, with D perhaps matching TRBD2 (6 bases). Per germline, CDR1 DFQATT and CDR2 SNEGSKA (reference sequence). This CDR3 region has 16 residues. Trimming left V 1 base short and J 0 bases short, with 12 bases between.